The source of this TCR beta chain is a study of T cell responses to AZD1222 COVID-19 vaccine. Study-wide points: Variant regions that are unmutated are reportedly the target of nearly half of spike-specific TCRs. Across spike, vaccine-associated CD4 TCRs were found, dominant at 160-218 and 743-854.

This clone was seen just once. Its target is unknown. V gave up 2 bases and J gave up 3 bases; unmatched junction bases: 5. The CDR3 has 15 amino acids. CDR1 and CDR2 (germline): ENHRY, SYGVKD. Profiling relied on immunoSEQ multiplex PCR, and the TCRdb table lists in-frame clones only, not all of them. Of 130,000 or so clones listed, approximately 94% are singletons. The chain is built from TRBV10-3 and TRBJ2-3; 7 bases line up with TRBD2. This sample comprised peripheral blood, obtained on day 0 of AZD1222 vaccination. This receptor was taken from an adult in good health. CDR3 nucleotide sequence: TGTGCCATCAGTGAGGGATGGGGGGGTACAGATACGCAGTATTTT. As protein: CAISEGWGGTDTQYF.